The clone carrying this T cell receptor beta chain was seen only a few times. The antigen is not known. The entry originates in a study of cytomegalovirus exposure and HLA in healthy donors. Overall study context: Genotyping of 398 donors showed that about 84% belonged to the Caucasian-associated ancestry cluster.

The CDR3 extends over 14 amino acids. Germline V gives CDR1 MNHNS, CDR2 SASEGT. V trimming: 7 bases; J trimming: 4 bases; junction bases outside the gene matches: 6. 13 Jbeta primers and 60 Vbeta primers were used for the PCR. Assay used: immunoSEQ multiplex PCR; TCRdb lists only in-frame clones, some missing. The table includes some 150,000 clones, about four fifths detected once. General study results and limits: There was a cluster of highly shared sequence variants that was likely a sequencing artifact. Beyond CMV serostatus, there was no information to go on about immune exposure. There were some V segments, including TRBV6-2 and TRBV6-3, excluded as indistinguishable.

The source is a young woman in good health and CMV-seronegative. The source material was PBMCs. This chain connects TRBV6-1 to TRBJ2-3; 9 positions match TRBD1. CDR3: CASKGDREADTQYF. The CDR3 DNA is TGTGCCAGCAAGGGGGACAGGGAGGCAGATACGCAGTATTTT.